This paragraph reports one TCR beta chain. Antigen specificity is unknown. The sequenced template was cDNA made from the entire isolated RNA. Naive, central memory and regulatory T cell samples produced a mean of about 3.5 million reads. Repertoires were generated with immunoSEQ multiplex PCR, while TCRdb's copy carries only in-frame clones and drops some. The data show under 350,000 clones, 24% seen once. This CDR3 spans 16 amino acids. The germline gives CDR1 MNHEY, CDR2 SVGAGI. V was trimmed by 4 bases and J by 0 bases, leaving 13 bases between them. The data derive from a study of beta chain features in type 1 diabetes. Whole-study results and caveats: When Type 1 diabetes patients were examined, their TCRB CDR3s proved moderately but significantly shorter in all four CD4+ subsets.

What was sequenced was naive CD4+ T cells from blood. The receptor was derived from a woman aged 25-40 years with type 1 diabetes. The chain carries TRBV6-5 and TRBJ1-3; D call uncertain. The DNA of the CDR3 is TGTGCCAGCAGTTTAAGCAGGTCCGACTCTGGAAACACCATATATTTT. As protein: CASSLSRSDSGNTIYF.